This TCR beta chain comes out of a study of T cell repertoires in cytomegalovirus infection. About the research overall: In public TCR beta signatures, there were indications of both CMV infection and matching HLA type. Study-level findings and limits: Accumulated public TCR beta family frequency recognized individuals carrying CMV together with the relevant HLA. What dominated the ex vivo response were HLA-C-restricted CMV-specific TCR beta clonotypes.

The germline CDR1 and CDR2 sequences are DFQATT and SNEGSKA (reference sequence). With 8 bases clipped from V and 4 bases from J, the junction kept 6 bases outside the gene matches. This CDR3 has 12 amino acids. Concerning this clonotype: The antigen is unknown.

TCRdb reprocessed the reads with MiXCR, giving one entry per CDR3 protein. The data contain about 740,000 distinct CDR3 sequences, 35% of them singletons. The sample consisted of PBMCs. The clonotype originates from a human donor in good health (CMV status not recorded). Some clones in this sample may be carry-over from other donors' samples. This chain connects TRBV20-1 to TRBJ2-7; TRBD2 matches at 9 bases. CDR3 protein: CSTRLAEYEQYF. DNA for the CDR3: TGCAGTACCAGACTAGCGGAGTACGAGCAGTACTTC.